The source of this T cell receptor beta chain is a study of early T cells in non-severe SARS-CoV-2 infection. Study-level results: VDJdb matches were skewed toward anti-spike CD8 T cell responses.

With respect to this clonotype: What it recognizes is unknown.

TCRdb recomputed calls from the 5' RACE reads with MiXCR, one row per CDR3 protein. Found here are under 65,000 distinct CDR3 sequences, less than 15% of them singletons; the top ten hold approximately 9.4%. V was pared by 3 bases and J by 4 bases, with 5 bases of the junction left unmatched. CDR3 size: 16 residues. From germline, CDR1 is MNHEY and CDR2 SMNVEV (reference sequence). The V gene is TRBV27, the J gene TRBJ2-3, with 12 bases matching TRBD2. The receptor comes from an adult who was a healthcare worker with PCR-confirmed SARS-CoV-2 infection or an uninfected control (not recorded which). Material: whole blood, obtained at baseline. The CDR3 DNA sequence: TGTGCCAGCAGTTTCCTAGCGGGAGGGCCCGCAGATACGCAGTATTTT. Translated: CASSFLAGGPADTQYF.